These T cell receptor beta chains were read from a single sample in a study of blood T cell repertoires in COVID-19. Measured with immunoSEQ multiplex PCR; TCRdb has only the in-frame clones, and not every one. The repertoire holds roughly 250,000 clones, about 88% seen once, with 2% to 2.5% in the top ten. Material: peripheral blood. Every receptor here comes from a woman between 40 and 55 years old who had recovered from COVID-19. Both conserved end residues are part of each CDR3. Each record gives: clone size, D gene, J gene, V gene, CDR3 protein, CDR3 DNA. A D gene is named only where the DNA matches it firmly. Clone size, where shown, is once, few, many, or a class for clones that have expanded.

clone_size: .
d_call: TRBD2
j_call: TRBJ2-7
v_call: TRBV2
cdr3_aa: CASSGLAGTYEQYF
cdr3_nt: TGTGCCAGCAGTGGACTAGCGGGTACCTACGAGCAGTACTTC

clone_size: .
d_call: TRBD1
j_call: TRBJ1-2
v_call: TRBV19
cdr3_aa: CASSIDRRQGKGHGYTF
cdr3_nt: TGTGCCAGTAGTATAGATCGGCGACAGGGGAAGGGACATGGCTACACCTTC

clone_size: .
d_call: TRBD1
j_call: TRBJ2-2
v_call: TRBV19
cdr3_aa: CASSRGQLNTGELFF
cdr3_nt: TGTGCCAGTAGTAGGGGACAGCTGAACACCGGGGAGCTGTTTTTT

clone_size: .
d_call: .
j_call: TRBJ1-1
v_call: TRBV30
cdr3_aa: CAWSVIGGKFEAFF
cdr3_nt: TGTGCCTGGAGTGTGATCGGTGGTAAGTTCGAAGCTTTCTTT

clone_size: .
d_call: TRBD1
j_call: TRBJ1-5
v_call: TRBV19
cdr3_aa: CATSGQASNQPQHF
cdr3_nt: TGTGCCACCTCGGGACAGGCTAGCAATCAGCCCCAGCATTTT

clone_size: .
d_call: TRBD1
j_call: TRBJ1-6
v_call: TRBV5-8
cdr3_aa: CASSSGQGLYNSPLHF
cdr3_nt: TGTGCCAGCAGCAGCGGACAGGGCCTGTATAATTCACCCCTCCACTTT

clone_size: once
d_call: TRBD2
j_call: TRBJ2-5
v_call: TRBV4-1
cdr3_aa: CATIAGGQETQYF
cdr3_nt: TGCGCCACAATTGCCGGGGGGCAAGAGACCCAGTACTTC

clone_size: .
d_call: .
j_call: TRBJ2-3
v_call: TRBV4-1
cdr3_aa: CASSRQGQDTQYF
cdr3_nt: TGCGCCAGCAGTCGCCAGGGACAAGATACGCAGTATTTT

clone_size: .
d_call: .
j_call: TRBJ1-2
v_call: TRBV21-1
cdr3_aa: CASTETGESYGYTF
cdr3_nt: TGTGCCAGCACCGAAACAGGGGAGAGCTATGGCTACACCTTC

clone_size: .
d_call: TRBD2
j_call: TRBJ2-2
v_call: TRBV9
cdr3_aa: CASSVAAGVKTGELFF
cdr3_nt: TGTGCCAGCAGCGTAGCGGCGGGAGTAAAGACCGGGGAGCTGTTTTTT

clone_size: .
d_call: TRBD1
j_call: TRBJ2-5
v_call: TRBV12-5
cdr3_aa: CASGPGQGRETQYF
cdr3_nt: TGTGCTAGTGGTCCCGGACAGGGTCGGGAGACCCAGTACTTC

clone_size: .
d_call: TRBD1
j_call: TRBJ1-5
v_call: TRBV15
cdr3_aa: CATSRTGTGSQHF
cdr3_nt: TGTGCCACCAGCAGAACCGGGACAGGTTCTCAGCATTTT